Listed below are T cell receptor beta chains from one sample, sequenced in a study of control samples from healthy donors and cancer patients. The method was immunoSEQ multiplex PCR; TCRdb's version includes in-frame clones alone and lacks a portion of them. The profile shows approximately 86,000 clones, approximately 86% of them singletons. Material: blood. The source of these receptors is a young man in good health. The CDR3 runs from the conserved cysteine through the conserved F or W. A D gene is named only where the DNA matches it firmly. Only some rows state a clone size, as once, few, many or a class for expanded clones.

V gene	clone size	J gene	D gene	CDR3 protein	CDR3 DNA
TRBV9	-	TRBJ1-6	-	CASSVALDTPSALHF	TGTGCCAGCAGCGTAGCGCTGGACACACCCTCGGCCCTCCACTTT
TRBV27	-	TRBJ1-1	TRBD1	CASSSNRGGNTEAFF	TGTGCCAGCAGTTCAAACAGGGGGGGGAACACTGAAGCTTTCTTT
TRBV10-1	-	TRBJ1-3	TRBD1	CASPGGQGVKGNTIYF	TGCGCCAGCCCCGGGGGACAGGGGGTGAAAGGAAACACCATATATTTT
TRBV18	-	TRBJ1-6	-	CASSPNRREIYNSPLHF	TGTGCCAGCTCACCGAACAGGCGGGAGATCTATAATTCACCCCTCCACTTT
TRBV7-9	-	TRBJ2-3	TRBD2	CASSLERRGGTQYF	TGTGCCAGCAGCTTAGAGAGGCGGGGGGGTACGCAGTATTTT
TRBV18	once	TRBJ2-7	-	CASSITGSYEQYF	TGTGCCAGCTCAATTACAGGGTCCTACGAGCAGTACTTC
TRBV2	-	TRBJ2-2	TRBD1	CARGQGAHTGELFF	TGTGCCAGGGGACAGGGGGCCCACACCGGGGAGCTGTTTTTT
TRBV7-6	-	TRBJ2-3	TRBD2	CASSLGLAGSTTDTQYF	TGTGCCAGCAGCCTGGGACTAGCGGGGTCAACCACAGATACGCAGTATTTT
TRBV24-1	-	TRBJ1-2	TRBD1	CATSDGTDGYSYTF	TGTGCCACCAGTGACGGGACAGACGGCTATAGCTACACCTTC
TRBV14	-	TRBJ1-1	-	CASSQQGGNTEAFF	TGTGCCAGCAGCCAACAGGGAGGGAACACTGAAGCTTTCTTT
TRBV27	few	TRBJ2-1	-	CASSLGGSPRANEQFF	TGTGCCAGCAGTTTAGGAGGGTCCCCCAGGGCCAATGAGCAGTTCTTC
TRBV5-4	-	TRBJ2-1	-	CASSLGGPHAGILNEQFF	TGTGCCAGCAGCTTGGGGGGGCCCCACGCGGGGATACTGAATGAGCAGTTCTTC
TRBV18	-	TRBJ1-2	TRBD1	CASSPGQGPNYGYTF	TGTGCCAGCTCACCCGGACAGGGGCCGAACTATGGCTACACCTTC
TRBV12-5	-	TRBJ1-1	-	CASGLPNTEAFF	TGTGCTAGTGGTTTGCCTAACACTGAAGCTTTCTTT
TRBV5-4	-	TRBJ1-1	-	CASSPRQKNTEAFF	TGTGCCAGCAGCCCCCGACAGAAGAACACTGAAGCTTTCTTT
TRBV28	-	TRBJ1-2	TRBD1	CASSSRDRADYGYTF	TGTGCCAGCAGTTCGAGGGACAGGGCGGACTATGGCTACACCTTC
TRBV4-1	-	TRBJ1-2	TRBD1	CASSQDPGGGVYGYTF	TGCGCCAGCAGCCAAGATCCAGGGGGCGGTGTCTATGGCTACACCTTC
TRBV5-4	once	TRBJ2-3	-	CASSLVVSTSLTDTQYF	TGTGCCAGCAGCCTCGTCGTCAGCACCAGCCTCACAGATACGCAGTATTTT
TRBV7-9	-	TRBJ2-3	TRBD1	CASSAQQGSTDTQYF	TGTGCCAGCAGCGCCCAACAGGGGAGCACAGATACGCAGTATTTT
TRBV12-3/TRBV12-4	-	TRBJ2-3	-	CASSLPGADTQYF	TGTGCCAGCAGTTTACCCGGGGCGGATACGCAGTATTTT
TRBV2	-	TRBJ2-1	TRBD2	CASGTSGGTAPYNEQFF	TGTGCCAGCGGGACTAGCGGGGGGACTGCCCCCTACAATGAGCAGTTCTTC
TRBV6-7	-	TRBJ1-1	-	CASRTRGTEAFF	TGTGCCAGCAGGACGAGGGGCACTGAAGCTTTCTTT
TRBV6-5	-	TRBJ2-1	TRBD2	CASSYNLAGGLGEQFF	TGTGCCAGCAGTTACAACCTAGCGGGGGGTTTAGGTGAGCAGTTCTTC
TRBV7-2	-	TRBJ2-3	TRBD2	CASSPGTSGASTDTQYF	TGTGCCAGCAGCCCCGGGACTAGCGGGGCTAGCACAGATACGCAGTATTTT
TRBV6-5	-	TRBJ1-1	-	CASSYVLDTEAFF	TGTGCCAGCAGTTACGTTTTGGACACTGAAGCTTTCTTT
TRBV12-3/TRBV12-4	once	TRBJ1-6	-	CASSFPGSPLHF	TGTGCCAGCAGTTTTCCTGGATCACCCCTCCACTTT
TRBV24-1	-	TRBJ2-6	-	CATSDWGSGANVLTF	TGTGCCACCAGTGATTGGGGCTCTGGGGCCAACGTCCTGACTTTC
TRBV29-1	-	TRBJ2-3	-	CSVLEDTQYF	TGCAGCGTTTTAGAGGATACGCAGTATTTT
TRBV10-3	-	TRBJ1-1	-	CAISESAGQPTEAFF	TGTGCCATCAGTGAGTCCGCAGGGCAGCCCACTGAAGCTTTCTTT
TRBV10-3	-	TRBJ2-1	TRBD2	CAINSSPRGGGAFNEQFF	TGTGCCATCAATAGTTCCCCCCGTGGCGGGGGGGCCTTTAATGAGCAGTTCTTC
TRBV12-5	-	TRBJ1-3	-	CASGSPAGSSGNTIYF	TGTGCTAGTGGTTCACCAGCAGGGAGCTCTGGAAACACCATATATTTT
TRBV15	-	TRBJ1-3	-	CATSRDSSNTIYF	TGTGCCACCAGCAGAGATTCCTCGAACACCATATATTTT
TRBV7-9	-	TRBJ1-1	-	CASSSEENTEAFF	TGTGCCAGCAGCTCGGAGGAGAACACTGAAGCTTTCTTT
TRBV27	few	TRBJ2-5	-	CASSPLPQETQYF	TGTGCCAGCAGCCCTCTACCCCAAGAGACCCAGTACTTC
TRBV7-8	once	TRBJ2-3	TRBD2	CASSLGLAGGVPSTDTQYF	TGTGCCAGCAGCCTGGGACTAGCGGGGGGGGTCCCCTCCACAGATACGCAGTATTTT
TRBV5-4	-	TRBJ1-1	-	CASSLDGQGRGTEAFF	TGTGCCAGCAGCTTGGATGGTCAGGGGCGAGGAACTGAAGCTTTCTTT
TRBV4-2	many	TRBJ1-5	-	CASSQARNQPQHF	TGTGCCAGCAGCCAGGCCCGCAATCAGCCCCAGCATTTT
TRBV9	-	TRBJ1-2	TRBD1	CASSVETGVWNYGYTF	TGTGCCAGCAGCGTCGAGACAGGGGTATGGAACTATGGCTACACCTTC
TRBV10-3	-	TRBJ1-1	-	CAISARSNGDTEAFF	TGTGCCATCAGTGCACGGTCTAATGGGGACACTGAAGCTTTCTTT
TRBV19	-	TRBJ2-2	-	CASRSRGTANTGELFF	TGTGCCAGTAGGTCCCGGGGGACCGCCAACACCGGGGAGCTGTTTTTT
TRBV11-2	once	TRBJ1-1	TRBD1	CASSSRTGINTEAFF	TGTGCCAGCAGCTCCAGGACAGGGATAAACACTGAAGCTTTCTTT
TRBV5-4	-	TRBJ1-2	-	CASRSADYSSGGYTF	TGTGCCAGCAGATCGGCCGACTATAGCTCGGGAGGCTACACCTTC
TRBV7-2	-	TRBJ1-1	-	CASSLNPGRANTEAFF	TGTGCCAGCAGCTTAAACCCGGGGAGGGCGAACACTGAAGCTTTCTTT
TRBV27	-	TRBJ2-2	TRBD2	CASSLSAGTSVTGELFF	TGTGCCAGCAGTTTATCGGCCGGGACTAGCGTCACCGGGGAGCTGTTTTTT
TRBV14	many	TRBJ1-2	-	CASSQEPSYGYTF	TGTGCCAGCAGCCAAGAGCCGTCCTATGGCTACACCTTC
TRBV25-1	-	TRBJ2-2	TRBD2	CASSDSGGTGELFF	TGTGCCAGCAGTGATTCCGGGGGGACCGGGGAGCTGTTTTTT
TRBV7-2	few	TRBJ1-1	-	CASSLEGRTEAFF	TGTGCCAGCAGCTTGGAGGGCCGCACTGAAGCTTTCTTT
TRBV28	-	TRBJ2-5	TRBD2	CASSLWTSGVQETQYF	TGTGCCAGCAGTTTATGGACTAGCGGGGTCCAAGAGACCCAGTACTTC
TRBV10-3	-	TRBJ2-7	-	CAIRTGNPGEQYF	TGTGCCATCAGGACGGGGAACCCGGGCGAGCAGTACTTC
TRBV5-6	-	TRBJ2-3	-	CASGDGATDTQYF	TGTGCCAGCGGCGACGGGGCTACAGATACGCAGTATTTT
TRBV6-5	-	TRBJ1-5	-	CASRTDGNSNQPQHF	TGTGCCAGCAGGACGGACGGTAATAGCAATCAGCCCCAGCATTTT
TRBV7-2	-	TRBJ2-2	-	CASSLAGYNTGELFF	TGTGCCAGCAGCTTAGCAGGGTATAACACCGGGGAGCTGTTTTTT